Listed below are T cell receptor beta chains from one sample, sequenced in a study of T cell repertoires in cytomegalovirus infection. TCRdb called the reads again in MiXCR, with one record for every CDR3 protein. The table lists more than 300,000 distinct CDR3 sequences, about 32% of them singletons. Their antigen targets remain unknown. The sample was cultured PBMCs, taken from culture after CMV antigen stimulation. These TCRs come from a human donor in good health (CMV status not recorded). Some clones in this sample may be carry-over from other donors' samples. CDR3s include the opening cysteine and the closing phenylalanine or tryptophan. The order of the fields is D gene, J gene, clone size, V gene, CDR3 protein, CDR3 DNA. D genes are given only for firm matches. The size of a clone is reported for some rows only, either as once, few or many, or as a class for expanded clones.

. | TRBJ1-4 | few | TRBV12-3/TRBV12-4 | CASSWGGPMTASEKLFF | TGTGCCAGCAGTTGGGGGGGGCCGATGACAGCAAGCGAAAAACTGTTTTTT
TRBD1 | TRBJ2-2 | . | TRBV12-3/TRBV12-4 | CASRGQGPTGELFF | TGTGCCAGCAGGGGACAGGGTCCCACCGGGGAGCTGTTTTTT
. | TRBJ1-1 | once | TRBV28 | CASSLLREAFF | TGTGCCAGCAGTTTATTGCGGGAGGCTTTCTTT
. | TRBJ2-5 | . | TRBV7-2 | CASSSFQQAETQYF | TGTGCCAGCAGCTCCTTCCAGCAGGCAGAGACCCAGTACTTC
. | TRBJ2-5 | . | TRBV7-2 | CASSLALPPGQETQYF | TGTGCCAGCAGCTTAGCGCTACCACCAGGACAAGAGACCCAGTACTTC
. | TRBJ1-2 | . | TRBV11-3 | CASSLATDQANYGYTF | TGTGCCAGCAGCTTAGCGACGGACCAAGCTAACTATGGCTACACCTTC
. | TRBJ2-1 | . | TRBV24-1 | CATSDFAGRAFF | TGTGCCACCAGTGATTTCGCAGGGCGCGCGTTCTTC
. | TRBJ2-2 | few | TRBV19 | CASSPYLRGRYGTGELFF | TGTGCCAGTAGTCCCTATTTAAGGGGGAGGTACGGCACCGGGGAGCTGTTTTTT
. | TRBJ2-4 | many | TRBV6-2/TRBV6-3 | CASSYSEQSLNIQYF | TGTGCCAGCAGTTACTCAGAACAGAGCCTAAACATTCAGTACTTC
. | TRBJ2-3 | . | TRBV27 | CASGPGSTDTQYF | TGTGCCAGCGGACCCGGTAGCACAGATACGCAGTATTTT
TRBD2 | TRBJ2-5 | . | TRBV12-3/TRBV12-4 | CASSTSGRSETQYF | TGTGCCAGCAGTACTAGCGGGAGATCGGAGACCCAGTACTTC
. | TRBJ2-2 | . | TRBV7-2 | CASSFILNWEKSNTGELFF | TGTGCCAGCAGCTTTATACTAAATTGGGAGAAATCGAACACCGGGGAGCTGTTTTTT
. | TRBJ2-5 | . | TRBV6-2/TRBV6-3 | CASSPRTREETQYF | TGTGCCAGCAGTCCTCGGACCCGCGAGGAGACCCAGTACTTC
TRBD1 | TRBJ2-2 | . | TRBV20-1 | CSARDGQGNTGELFF | TGCAGTGCTAGAGATGGACAGGGGAACACCGGGGAGCTGTTTTTT
TRBD1 | TRBJ1-2 | . | TRBV2 | CAIRDSGYTF | TGTGCCATCCGGGACAGTGGCTACACCTTC
. | TRBJ2-3 | . | TRBV5-6 | CASRTTGRSSTDTQYF | TGTGCCAGCAGAACAACAGGACGGAGTAGCACAGATACGCAGTATTTT
. | TRBJ2-2 | few | TRBV7-6 | CASSFGNTGELFF | TGTGCCAGCAGCTTCGGGAACACCGGGGAGCTGTTTTTT
. | TRBJ1-2 | . | TRBV12-3/TRBV12-4 | CASRKQVSDGYTF | TGTGCCAGCAGGAAACAGGTTTCCGATGGCTACACCTTC
. | TRBJ1-2 | few | TRBV12-3/TRBV12-4 | CASSLTLQGSWGYTF | TGTGCCAGCAGCCTCACTTTACAGGGTTCGTGGGGCTACACCTTC
TRBD2 | TRBJ2-1 | . | TRBV6-6 | CASNRGGLAGGPSSYNEQFF | TGTGCCAGCAATAGGGGCGGACTAGCGGGAGGGCCGAGCTCCTACAATGAGCAGTTCTTC
TRBD2 | TRBJ2-1 | . | TRBV5-1 | CASSGTSGRYNEQFF | TGCGCCAGCAGCGGGACTAGCGGGAGATACAATGAGCAGTTCTTC
. | TRBJ1-1 | . | TRBV18 | CASSQGGDTEAFF | TGTGCCAGCTCACAGGGAGGGGACACTGAAGCTTTCTTT
TRBD2 | TRBJ2-5 | few | TRBV7-6 | CASSAGGPQYF | TGTGCCAGCAGCGCGGGGGGGCCCCAGTACTTC
. | TRBJ1-2 | many | TRBV7-2 | CASSLSGNGGGGYTF | TGTGCCAGCAGCTTAAGCGGCAACGGGGGGGGGGGCTACACCTTC
. | TRBJ2-1 | . | TRBV2 | CASSESLNEQFF | TGTGCCAGCAGTGAGTCGCTTAATGAGCAGTTCTTC
. | TRBJ2-3 | . | TRBV5-4 | CASSPTPTAGPLNTQYF | TGTGCCAGCAGCCCTACCCCGACTGCGGGCCCCCTGAATACGCAGTATTTT
. | TRBJ2-2 | . | TRBV7-2 | CASSPKAGATGELFF | TGTGCCAGCAGCCCCAAGGCCGGCGCCACCGGGGAGCTGTTTTTT
. | TRBJ2-1 | . | TRBV27 | CASSFPSVSNEQFF | TGTGCCAGCAGTTTCCCCTCAGTTTCCAATGAGCAGTTCTTC
. | TRBJ1-5 | many | TRBV28 | CASSLPGSNQPQHF | TGTGCCAGCAGCTTACCGGGCAGCAATCAGCCCCAGCATTTT
. | TRBJ2-3 | . | TRBV6-1 | CASAPQPESTDTQYF | TGTGCCAGCGCCCCCCAGCCAGAAAGCACAGATACGCAGTATTTT
. | TRBJ1-1 | . | TRBV12-5 | CASGFQGFVITEAFF | TGTGCTAGTGGTTTCCAGGGTTTCGTAATCACTGAAGCTTTCTTT
TRBD2 | TRBJ2-5 | . | TRBV7-8 | CASSERTSATWETQYF | TGTGCCAGCAGCGAGCGGACTAGCGCTACATGGGAGACCCAGTACTTC
. | TRBJ2-6 | . | TRBV6-6 | CACSVSRGSGANVLTF | TGTGCCTGCAGTGTCTCCAGGGGCTCTGGGGCCAACGTCCTGACTTTC
. | TRBJ2-2 | . | TRBV10-3 | CAISVRDRPTGELFF | TGTGCCATCAGTGTTCGAGACAGACCCACCGGGGAGCTGTTTTTT
. | TRBJ2-2 | . | TRBV7-2 | CASSLSTAGELFF | TGTGCCAGCAGCTTAAGTACGGCCGGGGAGCTGTTTTTT
. | TRBJ2-7 | . | TRBV4-1 | CASSQGGVNLFSEQYF | TGCGCCAGCAGCCAAGGAGGAGTCAACCTATTTTCCGAGCAGTACTTC
TRBD1 | TRBJ2-1 | many | TRBV20-1 | CSAKGQANEQFF | TGCAGTGCTAAGGGACAGGCCAATGAGCAGTTCTTC
. | TRBJ1-3 | . | TRBV7-4 | CASSENREKAGNTIYF | TGTGCCAGCAGCGAAAACAGGGAAAAGGCTGGAAACACCATATATTTT
TRBD2 | TRBJ2-1 | once | TRBV9 | CASSVRSGRENEQFF | TGTGCCAGCAGCGTAAGGAGCGGGAGAGAAAATGAGCAGTTCTTC
. | TRBJ2-7 | . | TRBV27 | CASRSYASSYEQYF | TGTGCCAGCAGGAGCTACGCCAGCTCCTACGAGCAGTACTTC
. | TRBJ1-2 | few | TRBV12-3/TRBV12-4 | CASSLGLSSNYGYTF | TGTGCCAGCTCTTTGGGCCTCAGCTCCAACTATGGCTACACCTTC
TRBD1 | TRBJ2-2 | few | TRBV5-6 | CASNKQGGTGELFF | TGTGCCAGCAATAAACAGGGGGGCACCGGGGAGCTGTTTTTT
TRBD1 | TRBJ2-7 | . | TRBV11-1 | CASSRDRVALEQYF | TGTGCCAGCAGCAGGGACAGGGTAGCCCTCGAGCAGTACTTC
. | TRBJ1-6 | few | TRBV11-2 | CASSLLKEGRNSPLHF | TGTGCCAGCAGCTTATTAAAGGAGGGGCGCAATTCACCCCTCCACTTT
. | TRBJ1-2 | once | TRBV7-9 | CASSPAGARDGYTF | TGTGCCAGCAGCCCAGCAGGGGCGCGGGATGGCTACACCTTC
. | TRBJ2-7 | . | TRBV28 | CASSPSGSVREQYF | TGTGCCAGCAGTCCTAGTGGGTCGGTTCGAGAGCAGTACTTC
. | TRBJ2-3 | . | TRBV7-2 | CASSTTAPAQYF | TGTGCCAGCAGCACGACAGCCCCTGCGCAGTATTTT